The clone carrying this TCR beta chain was seen ten or more times. These data originate in a study of Graves' ophthalmopathy and Graves' hyperthyroidism. RNA transcripts yielded amplified TCR beta CDR3 regions. Investigators did first-round RT-PCR with HTBI primers, then second-round multiplex PCR. Each CDR3 protein gets one entry after TCRdb re-called the multiplex PCR reads with MiXCR. The sample holds 300,000 to 450,000 distinct CDR3 sequences, about a sixth seen once. This CDR3 region has 14 residues. With V trimmed by 5 bases and J by 5 bases, 5 bases remained unmatched. CDR1 and CDR2 (germline): LNHDA, SQIVND (reference sequence).

The sequenced sample was peripheral blood. This clonotype originated in an adult woman with stable Graves' hyperthyroidism. The chain carries TRBV19 and TRBJ1-2; TRBD1 agrees at 10 bases. The CDR3 DNA sequence: TGTGCCAGTAGTCGAGGGGACAGGGGATATGGCTACACCTTC. This translates into CASSRGDRGYGYTF.